This TCR beta chain was sequenced during a study of human T cells and chemical hapten exposure (dated by TCRdb to the early 2020s). About the study as a whole: For sensitization, 2% DPC in acetone was applied to a 2 cm by 2 cm area of upper inner arm skin. Patch testing was performed on the upper back with Finn chambers containing 0.01% DPC, and the patch tests were scored after 6 days according to International Contact Dermatitis Research Group standards. The patient cohort, mostly female, included alopecia areata with under or over 50% scalp involvement, alopecia totalis and alopecia universalis. Patient blood was sampled pre-sensitization (week 0) and at 2, 6 and about 24 weeks after DPC sensitization. Weekly therapeutic DPC doses were additionally applied to the scalp of patients throughout the approximately 24-week study period. Peripheral blood TCR repertoire changes were tracked in vivo in alopecia patients during primary and secondary sensitization to the hapten diphenylcyclopropenone (DPC). Blood for TCR sequencing was provided by twenty-nine alopecia patients at one to four time points (pre-sensitization, 2, 6 and 24 weeks). Libraries were pooled for sequencing, and per-sample TCR yields varied mainly because of small differences in library volumes within the pool.

Explained via the paper, the time point label denotes: patch test 2, 6 weeks after DPC sensitization. The treatment or condition tag for this specimen amounts to: therapeutic diphenylcyclopropenone sensitization with weekly scalp DPC. Blood at each patch-test visit was drawn before the patch test was applied. Patients were eligible if aged 18 to 70, diagnosed with alopecia and judged suitable for DPC therapy, and pregnant patients were excluded. Total RNA was isolated from unfractionated whole blood collected in Tempus Blood RNA tubes. The library was generated by RACE. Sequencer: NextSeq 500. During library preparation, unique molecular identifiers were attached to individual cDNA molecules so that TCRs could be counted quantitatively and reproducibly. Both TCR alpha and TCR beta chains were sequenced from each blood RNA sample. The original methods were these. Samples had a median of roughly 98,000 TCRs, with a range from roughly 20,000 to 690,600. The Decombinator software suite was used to annotate the V, J and CDR3 of the TCR reads. To make PS versus PT1 abundance plots, every sample was subsampled to the same number of TCRs (28,000). TCRs were defined as expanded if absent before sensitization and observed at least eight times at the 2-week time point. TCRdb trimmed the raw reads at Q25, called clones with MiXCR and kept productive beta chains. One record per CDR3 amino acid sequence lists the most common genes and DNA. TCRdb assigned the V and J calls; the authors' analysis was not used. This sample lists just over 350,000 distinct CDR3 sequences; roughly 6.3% were detected once. The leading ten clones occupy 5% to 6% of the sample.

This clonotype has ten or more counts. This receptor's antigen is unknown. No clone much larger than this one lies a single base away; base qualities are absent. Sequences MNHNS (CDR1) and SASEGT (CDR2) are obtained from the germline V gene. Inclusive of the bounding cysteine and phenylalanine, the CDR3 is 15 residues long. Just the 45-base CDR3 DNA is kept, in frame starting at base 1. The V end loses 2 bases and the J end loses 0 bases, and a stretch of 11 bases separates them. The full study reports these points: Because every patient had alopecia, a presumed autoimmune disease, the patients' immune response might differ from that of healthy individuals. Compared with pre-sensitization or healthy control sets, expanded TCRs formed significantly more large CDR3 similarity clusters, which is consistent with antigen-driven responses. The number of PT1 expanded TCRs positively correlated with patch test score, significant at thresholds 8, 16 and 32 but not 4. DPC sensitization did not change how many TCRs were above 1 in 1000 frequency, and no evidence was found of alterations in global repertoire structure. Repeated subsampling changed both the strength of the expansion versus patch-test correlation and the threshold at which that correlation became significant.

The chain joins TRBV6-1 to TRBJ2-7; TRBD1 is perhaps the D gene, given 6 matching bases. The sequence came from a woman under 30 with alopecia areata. Some clones in this sample may be carry-over from other donors' samples. This specimen was whole blood, taken in connection with sensitization to the hapten diphenylcyclopropenone (DPC). In nucleotide form, the sequence is TGTGCCAGCAGTGAAAATGCAGGGGACTCCTACGAGCAGTACTTC. This encodes CASSENAGDSYEQYF.